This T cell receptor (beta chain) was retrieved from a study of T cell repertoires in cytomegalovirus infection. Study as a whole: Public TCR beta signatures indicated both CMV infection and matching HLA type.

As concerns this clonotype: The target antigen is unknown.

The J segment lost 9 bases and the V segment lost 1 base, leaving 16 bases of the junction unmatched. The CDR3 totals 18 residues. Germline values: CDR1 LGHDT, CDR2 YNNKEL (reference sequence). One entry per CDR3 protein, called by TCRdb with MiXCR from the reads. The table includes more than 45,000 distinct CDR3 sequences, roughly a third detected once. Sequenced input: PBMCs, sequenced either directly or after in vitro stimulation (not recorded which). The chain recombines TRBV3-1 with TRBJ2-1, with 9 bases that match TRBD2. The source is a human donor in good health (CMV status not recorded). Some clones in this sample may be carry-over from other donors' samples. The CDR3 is CASSQVGSGSVRRSEQFF. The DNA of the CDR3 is TGTGCCAGCAGCCAAGTTGGTAGCGGGAGTGTCAGGAGAAGTGAGCAGTTCTTC.